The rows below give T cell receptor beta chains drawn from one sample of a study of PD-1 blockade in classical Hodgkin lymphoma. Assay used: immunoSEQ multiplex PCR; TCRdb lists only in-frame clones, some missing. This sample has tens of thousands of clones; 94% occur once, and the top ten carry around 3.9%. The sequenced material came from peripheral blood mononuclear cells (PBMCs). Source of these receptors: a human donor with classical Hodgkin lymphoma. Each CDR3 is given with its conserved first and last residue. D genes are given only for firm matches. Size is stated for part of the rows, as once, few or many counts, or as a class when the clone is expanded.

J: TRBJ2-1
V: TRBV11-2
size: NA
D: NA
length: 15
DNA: TGTGCCAGCAGTACTACTCCCCGGGCCAACAATGAGCAGTTCTTC
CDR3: CASSTTPRANNEQFF

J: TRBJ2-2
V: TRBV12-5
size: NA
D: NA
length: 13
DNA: TGTGCTAGTTCGGGGTGGAACACCGGGGAGCTGTTTTTT
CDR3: CASSGWNTGELFF

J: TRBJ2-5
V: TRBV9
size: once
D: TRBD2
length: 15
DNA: TGTGCCAGCAGCCCCGGACTAGCGGCGCAAGAGACCCAGTACTTC
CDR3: CASSPGLAAQETQYF

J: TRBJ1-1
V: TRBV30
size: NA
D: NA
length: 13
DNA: TGTGCCTCAGAGGGACTGATTAACACTGAAGCTTTCTTT
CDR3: CASEGLINTEAFF

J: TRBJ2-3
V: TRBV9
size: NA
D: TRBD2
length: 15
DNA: TGTGCCAGCAGCCCCGGGAGGGGGGTCACAGATACGCAGTATTTT
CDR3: CASSPGRGVTDTQYF

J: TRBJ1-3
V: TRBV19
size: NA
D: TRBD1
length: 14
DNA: TGTGCCAGTATCGCGACAGGGTCTGGAAACACCATATATTTT
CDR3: CASIATGSGNTIYF

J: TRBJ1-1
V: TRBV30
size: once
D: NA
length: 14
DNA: TGTGCCTGGAGTGTACACGGGACGAACACTGAAGCTTTCTTT
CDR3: CAWSVHGTNTEAFF

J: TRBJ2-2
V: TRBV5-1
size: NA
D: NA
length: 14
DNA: TGCGCCAGCAGCCCCCGCTCCAACACCGGGGAGCTGTTTTTT
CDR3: CASSPRSNTGELFF

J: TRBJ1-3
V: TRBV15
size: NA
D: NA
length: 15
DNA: TGTGCCACCAGCAGAGGAACAAACTCTGGAAACACCATATATTTT
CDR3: CATSRGTNSGNTIYF

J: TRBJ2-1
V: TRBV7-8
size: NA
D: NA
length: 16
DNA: TGTGCCAGCAGCCCTGATACCAGCGCGTTCTACAATGAGCAGTTCTTC
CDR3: CASSPDTSAFYNEQFF

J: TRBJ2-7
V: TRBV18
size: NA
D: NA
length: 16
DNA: TGTGCCAGCTCACCAATCGGGGGATCGTCCTACTACGAGCAGTACTTC
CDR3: CASSPIGGSSYYEQYF

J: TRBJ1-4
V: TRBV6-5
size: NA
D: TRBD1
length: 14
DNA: TGTGCCAGCAGCCTCGGACAGGGAGGGGAAAAACTGTTTTTT
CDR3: CASSLGQGGEKLFF

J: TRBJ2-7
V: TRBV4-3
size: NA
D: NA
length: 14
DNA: TGCGCCAGCAGCCAAGATACTGGGATATGTGAGCAGTACTTC
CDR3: CASSQDTGICEQYF

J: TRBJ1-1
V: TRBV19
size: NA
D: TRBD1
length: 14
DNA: TGTGCCAGTAGTACCGGGACAGGGCCGGCTGAAGCTTTCTTT
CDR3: CASSTGTGPAEAFF

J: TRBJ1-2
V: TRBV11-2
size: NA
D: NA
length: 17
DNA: TGTGCCAGCAGCTTAGGCGTCCGGGCTCTGGACAACTATGGCTACACCTTC
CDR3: CASSLGVRALDNYGYTF

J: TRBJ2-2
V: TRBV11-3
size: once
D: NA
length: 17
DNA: TGTGCCAGCAGCTTACGTGGGCGAGCCGCGAACACCGGGGAGCTGTTTTTT
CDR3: CASSLRGRAANTGELFF

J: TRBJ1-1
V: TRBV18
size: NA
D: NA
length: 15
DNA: TGTGCCAGCTCCATCACCGATGGGGGGTACGCTGAAGCTTTCTTT
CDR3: CASSITDGGYAEAFF

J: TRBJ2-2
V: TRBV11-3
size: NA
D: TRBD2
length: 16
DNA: TGTGCCAGCAGCCCGAGTAGCGGGAGGCTCACCGGGGAGCTGTTTTTT
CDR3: CASSPSSGRLTGELFF

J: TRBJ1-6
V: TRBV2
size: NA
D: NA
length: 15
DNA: TGTGCCAGCAGTACGGGCCTACATGCCAATTCACCCCTCCACTTT
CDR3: CASSTGLHANSPLHF

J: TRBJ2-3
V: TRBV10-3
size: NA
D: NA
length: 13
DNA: TGTGCCATCAGTGTCTTAGGGGTAGATACGCAGTATTTT
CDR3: CAISVLGVDTQYF

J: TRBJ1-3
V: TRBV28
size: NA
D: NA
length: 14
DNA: TGTGCCAGTAAGATACAGGGAACTGGAAACACCATATATTTT
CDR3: CASKIQGTGNTIYF

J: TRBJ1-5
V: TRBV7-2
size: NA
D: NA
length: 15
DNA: TGTGCCAGCAGCTTAGCTACTCTCGGGGGGCAGCCCCAGCATTTT
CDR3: CASSLATLGGQPQHF

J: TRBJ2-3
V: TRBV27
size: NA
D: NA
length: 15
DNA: TGTGCCAGCAGGGAGACAAGGGCCCGCACAGATACGCAGTATTTT
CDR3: CASRETRARTDTQYF

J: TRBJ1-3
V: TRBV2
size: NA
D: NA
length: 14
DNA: TGTGCCAGCGGCCCTCCAGGAACTGGAAACACCATATATTTT
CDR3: CASGPPGTGNTIYF

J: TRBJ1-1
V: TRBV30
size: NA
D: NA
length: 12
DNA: TGTGCCTCCCTCCTACGGAACACTGAAGCTTTCTTT
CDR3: CASLLRNTEAFF

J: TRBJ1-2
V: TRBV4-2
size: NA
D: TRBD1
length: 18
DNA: TGTGCCAGCAGCCAAGCACACCTCGACAGGGATGATAACTATGGCTACACCTTC
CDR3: CASSQAHLDRDDNYGYTF

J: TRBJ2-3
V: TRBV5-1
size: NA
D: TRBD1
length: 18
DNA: TGCGCCAGCAGCCCCTGGACAGGGGGATCCTCTAGCACAGATACGCAGTATTTT
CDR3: CASSPWTGGSSSTDTQYF

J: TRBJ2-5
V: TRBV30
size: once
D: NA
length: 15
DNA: TGTGCCTGGAGTGTACCACTAGGGGGCCAAGAGACCCAGTACTTC
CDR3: CAWSVPLGGQETQYF

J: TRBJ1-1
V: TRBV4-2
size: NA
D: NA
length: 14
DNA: TGTGCCAGCAGCTTTAATCGGCAGGGGACTGAAGCTTTCTTT
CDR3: CASSFNRQGTEAFF

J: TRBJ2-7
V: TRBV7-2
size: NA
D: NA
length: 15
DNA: TGTGCCAGCAGCCCCCTGACAAAGAGCTCCTACGAGCAGTACTTC
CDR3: CASSPLTKSSYEQYF

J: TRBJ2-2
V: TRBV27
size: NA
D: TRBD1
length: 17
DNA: TGTGCCAGCAGTTTACATACAGGGGTCTCGAACACCGGGGAGCTGTTTTTT
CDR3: CASSLHTGVSNTGELFF

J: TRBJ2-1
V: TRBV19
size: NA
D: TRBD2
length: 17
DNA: TGTGCCAGTAGTGGAAGGACTAGCGGGAGGGCCCAGAATGAGCAGTTCTTC
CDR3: CASSGRTSGRAQNEQFF

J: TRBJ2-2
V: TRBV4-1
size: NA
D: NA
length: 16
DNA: TGCGCCAGCAGCCAACAGGAGGGGGGAAACACCGGGGAGCTGTTTTTT
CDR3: CASSQQEGGNTGELFF

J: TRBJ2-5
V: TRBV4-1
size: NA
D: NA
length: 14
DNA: TGCGCCAGCAGCCAACCCTCTAACCAAGAGACCCAGTACTTC
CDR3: CASSQPSNQETQYF

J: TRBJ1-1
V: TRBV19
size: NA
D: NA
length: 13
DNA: TGTGCCAGTAGTATTTATGGAAACACTGAAGCTTTCTTT
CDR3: CASSIYGNTEAFF

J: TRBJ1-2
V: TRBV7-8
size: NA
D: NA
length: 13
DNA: TGTGCCAGCAGCTCCGGGACAACCTATGGCTACACCTTC
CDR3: CASSSGTTYGYTF

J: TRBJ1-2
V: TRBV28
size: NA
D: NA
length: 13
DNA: TGTGCCAGCAGTGGGACTGACAGCCATGGCTACACCTTC
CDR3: CASSGTDSHGYTF

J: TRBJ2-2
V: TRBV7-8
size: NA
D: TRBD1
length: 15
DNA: TGTGCCAGCAGCCATCGGACAGGGCCAACCGGGGAGCTGTTTTTT
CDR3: CASSHRTGPTGELFF

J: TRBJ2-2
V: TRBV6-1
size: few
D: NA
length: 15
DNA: TGTGCCAGCAGGCGGGCCAGGGCGAACACCGGGGAGCTGTTTTTT
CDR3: CASRRARANTGELFF

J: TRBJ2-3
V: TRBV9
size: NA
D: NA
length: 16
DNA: TGTGCCAGCAGCGTAGGCGTAAGAGGGGGCACAGATACGCAGTATTTT
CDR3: CASSVGVRGGTDTQYF

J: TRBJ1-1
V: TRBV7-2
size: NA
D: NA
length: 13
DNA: TGTGCCAGCAGCTCCGACAAGAACACTGAAGCTTTCTTT
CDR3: CASSSDKNTEAFF

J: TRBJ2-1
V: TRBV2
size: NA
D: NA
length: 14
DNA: TGTGCCAGCAGTGTTGAGGCGGTCCACAATGAGCAGTTCTTC
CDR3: CASSVEAVHNEQFF

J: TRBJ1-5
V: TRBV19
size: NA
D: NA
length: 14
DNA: TGTGCCAGTAGTATAAGGCCCATAAATCAGCCCCAGCATTTT
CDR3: CASSIRPINQPQHF

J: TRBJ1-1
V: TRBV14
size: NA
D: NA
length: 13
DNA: TGTGCCAGCAGCCAAGCTGGGAGCACTGAAGCTTTCTTT
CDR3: CASSQAGSTEAFF

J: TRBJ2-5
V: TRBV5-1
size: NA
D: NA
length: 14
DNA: TGCGCCAGCAGCTTGTCTCCGTTTCAAGAGACCCAGTACTTC
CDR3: CASSLSPFQETQYF

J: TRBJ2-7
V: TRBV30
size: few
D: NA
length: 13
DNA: TGTGCCTGGAGTGAGGGTTTGACCTACGAGCAGTACTTC
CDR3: CAWSEGLTYEQYF

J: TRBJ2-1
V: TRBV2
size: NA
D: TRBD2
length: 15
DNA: TGTGCCAGCATCTCCCCCGGCGGGAGAAACAATGAGCAGTTCTTC
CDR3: CASISPGGRNNEQFF

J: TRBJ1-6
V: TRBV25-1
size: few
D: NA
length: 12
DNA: TGTGCCAGCAGTGAACGTTATTCACCCCTCCACTTT
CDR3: CASSERYSPLHF

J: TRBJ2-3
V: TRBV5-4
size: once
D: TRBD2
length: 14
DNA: TGTGCCAGCAGTGAGGGAGGGGACACAGATACGCAGTATTTT
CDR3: CASSEGGDTDTQYF

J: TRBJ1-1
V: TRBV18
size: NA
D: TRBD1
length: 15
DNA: TGTGCCAGCTCACCACTCGGACAGGGAAACACTGAAGCTTTCTTT
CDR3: CASSPLGQGNTEAFF

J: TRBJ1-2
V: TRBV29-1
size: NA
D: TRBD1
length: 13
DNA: TGCAGCGTTTGCCGGGACAGGGGCTATGGCTACACCTTC
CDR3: CSVCRDRGYGYTF

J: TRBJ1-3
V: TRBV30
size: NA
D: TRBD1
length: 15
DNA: TGTGCCTGGAGTGTACGGGACAGGCCTGGAAACACCATATATTTT
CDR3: CAWSVRDRPGNTIYF

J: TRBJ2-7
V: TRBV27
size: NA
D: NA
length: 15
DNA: TGTGCCAGCAGTTTAGTTAGGGGTACCCGCTCCGAGCAGTACTTC
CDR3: CASSLVRGTRSEQYF

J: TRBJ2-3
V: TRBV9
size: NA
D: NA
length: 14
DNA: TGTGCCAGCAGCGTAGGCCCAGCTGTAGATACGCAGTATTTT
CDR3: CASSVGPAVDTQYF

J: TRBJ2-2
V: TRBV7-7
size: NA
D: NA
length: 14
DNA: TGTGCTAGCAGCTTAAAGGGTCGTACCGGGGAGCTGTTTTTT
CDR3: CASSLKGRTGELFF

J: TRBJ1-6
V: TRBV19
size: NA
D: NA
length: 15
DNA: TGTGCCAGTACGCTTCAGGACGGCAATAATTCACCCCTCCACTTT
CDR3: CASTLQDGNNSPLHF

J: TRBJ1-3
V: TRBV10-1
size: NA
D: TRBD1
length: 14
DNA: TGCGCCAGCAGTGAGGGGACAGGGCCGGACACCATATATTTT
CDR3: CASSEGTGPDTIYF